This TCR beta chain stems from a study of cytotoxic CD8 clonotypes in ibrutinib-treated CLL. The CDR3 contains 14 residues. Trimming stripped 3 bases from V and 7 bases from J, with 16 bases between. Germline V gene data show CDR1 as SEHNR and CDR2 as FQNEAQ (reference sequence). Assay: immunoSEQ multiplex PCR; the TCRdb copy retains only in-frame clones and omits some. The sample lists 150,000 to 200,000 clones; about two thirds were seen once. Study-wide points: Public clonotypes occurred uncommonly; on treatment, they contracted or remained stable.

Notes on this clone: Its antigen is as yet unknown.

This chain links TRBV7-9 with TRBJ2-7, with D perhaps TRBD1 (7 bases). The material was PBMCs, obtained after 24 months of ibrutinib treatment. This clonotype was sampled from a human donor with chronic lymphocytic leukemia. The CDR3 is CASSLDRFGREQYF. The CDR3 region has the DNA TGTGCCAGCAGCTTGGACAGGTTTGGGAGGGAGCAGTACTTC. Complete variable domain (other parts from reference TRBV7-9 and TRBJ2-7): DTGVSQNPRHKITKRGQNVTFRCDPISEHNRLYWYRQTLGQGPEFLTYFQNEAQLEKSRLLSDRFSAERPKGSFSTLEIQRTEQGDSAMYLCASSLDRFGREQYFGPGTRLTVT.